Detailed here is one TCR beta chain. Antigen unknown. The data originate from a study of OX40 agonist ivuxolimab in advanced cancers. About the research overall: The patients received ivuxolimab by intravenous route every 2 weeks at 0.01 to 10 mg/kg.

The CDR3 spans 13 residues. Germline CDR1 reads SGHTS; CDR2 reads YDEGEE. The junction had 4 bases not matched to a gene; V was cut back by 3 bases and J by 5 bases. Clones were read by immunoSEQ multiplex PCR, and TCRdb kept only the in-frame ones, dropping some. The sample includes 30,000 to 45,000 clones, about 81% of them seen just once. Points from the study as a whole: Among the least clonally expanded were partial responders at 0.1-3.0 mg/kg.

The origin of this receptor is an adult with an advanced solid tumor such as melanoma, head and neck, liver or kidney cancer. This specimen was CD4+ or CD8+ T cells sorted from blood, taken in a trial of the OX40 agonist ivuxolimab. This sequence joins TRBV5-8 and TRBJ1-1, with 7 bases identical to TRBD1. The CDR3, as DNA: TGTGCCAGCAGCTACCACAGGGGAACTGAAGCTTTCTTT. It codes for CASSYHRGTEAFF.